One and the same sample provided the 14 T cell receptor beta chains below, sequenced in a study of T cells after yellow fever vaccination. TCRdb analysed the 5' RACE reads with MiXCR anew, one entry per CDR3 protein. Altogether under 700,000 distinct CDR3 sequences are present, 17% being singletons, with the ten largest covering roughly 17%. This specimen consisted of PBMCs, obtained roughly 5 days after the first yellow fever vaccination. All receptors come from a man in his late teens or twenties who received the YFV17D yellow fever vaccine.

This clonotype was found a few times. The chain recombines TRBV5-1 with TRBJ2-5; 7 nucleotides match TRBD1. There are 14 residues in the CDR3. Germline V gene lookup returns CDR1 SGHRS and CDR2 YFSETQ. J was trimmed by 1 base and V by 4 bases; bases with no gene match: 4. CDR3 sequence reads: CASSPGQTQETQYF. The CDR3, as DNA: TGCGCCAGCAGCCCGGGACAGACCCAAGAGACCCAGTACTTC. Together with reference TRBV5-1 and TRBJ2-5, the CDR3 gives the full variable domain: KAGVTQTPRYLIKTRGQQVTLSCSPISGHRSVSWYQQTPGQGLQFLFEYFSETQRNKGNFPGRFSGRQFSNSRSEMNVSTLELGDSALYLCASSPGQTQETQYFGPGTRLLVL.

This clonotype was seen a few times. J is TRBJ2-4 and V is TRBV28; D not resolved. The CDR3 runs to 13 residues. Germline CDR1 MDHEN, CDR2 SYDVKM. The germline V and J ends were trimmed by 2 bases and 9 bases, with 11 bases remaining between them. The CDR3 DNA is TGTGCCAGCAGTTTACCCCTACCAGGCATTCAGTACTTC. Amino acid sequence: CASSLPLPGIQYF.

This clonotype was seen only a few times. The chain recombines TRBV10-3 with TRBJ2-7; possibly TRBD2 for D (6 bases). Trimming stripped 11 bases from V and 7 bases from J, with 9 bases between. This CDR3 contains 9 residues. Germline V lookup: CDR1 ENHRY, CDR2 SYGVKD. The chain's CDR3 is CAVGGEQYF. DNA for the CDR3: TGTGCCGTTGGGGGGGAGCAGTACTTC.

This clonotype was recorded only once. The CDR3 DNA reads as TGCAGTGCTAGAGAGGCAGGGTGGACTGAAGCTTTCTTT. Its protein is CSAREAGWTEAFF. This chain uses TRBV20-1 with TRBJ1-1; a possible D gene is TRBD1 (5 bases). The CDR3 is 13 amino acids. The V end was cut by 0 bases, the J end by 5 bases, with 10 bases between. Germline V lookup: CDR1 DFQATT, CDR2 SNEGSKA (reference sequence).

This clonotype was recorded a few times. The V call is TRBV6-5, the J call TRBJ1-5; weak D call: TRBD1 (5 bases). The CDR3 spans 17 residues. Trimming stripped 4 bases from V and 3 bases from J, with 19 bases between. The germline CDR1 and CDR2 sequences are MNHEY and SVGAGI. CDR3 protein: CASSSHGQFEFNQPQHF. CDR3 DNA: TGTGCCAGCAGTTCGCATGGACAATTCGAATTCAATCAGCCCCAGCATTTT.

The chain has TRBV20-1 and TRBJ2-7; D is possibly TRBD2 (6 bases). CDR1 and CDR2 (germline): DFQATT, SNEGSKA (reference sequence). CDR3 length: 13 amino acids. The V end was cut by 6 bases, the J end by 6 bases, with 18 bases between. The CDR3 region is CSAARDVAVEQYF. CDR3 DNA: TGCAGTGCAGCACGGGACGTAGCGGTCGAGCAGTACTTC.

The V call is TRBV29-1, the J call TRBJ2-5; 11 nucleotides agree with TRBD2. After removal of 4 bases from V and 1 base from J, the junction contained 2 bases not matched to a gene. The CDR3 loop spans 14 amino acids. The germline gives CDR1 SQVTM, CDR2 ANQGSEA. Here the CDR3 reads CSVGGLAAQETQYF. CDR3 DNA sequence: TGCAGCGTTGGGGGACTAGCGGCCCAAGAGACCCAGTACTTC.

The V call is TRBV7-2, the J call TRBJ2-2; no firm D call. Trimming stripped 0 bases from V and 5 bases from J, with 7 bases between. This CDR3 has 14 amino acids. Germline V gives CDR1 SGHTA, CDR2 FQGNSA. The CDR3 bases are TGTGCCAGCAGCTTAGCGCTGGTAACCGGGGAGCTGTTTTTT. Protein sequence: CASSLALVTGELFF. The complete variable domain, with remaining parts taken from reference TRBV7-2 and TRBJ2-2, reads GAGVSQSPSNKVTEKGKDVELRCDPISGHTALYWYRQSLGQGLEFLIYFQGNSAPDKSGLPSDRFSAERTGGSVSTLTIQRTQQEDSAVYLCASSLALVTGELFFGEGSRLTVL.

About this clonotype itself: Because it lacks the conserved phenylalanine or tryptophan at the end, this CDR3 is likely a read error. The V call is TRBV6-1, the J call TRBJ2-3; D possibly corresponds to TRBD1 (6 bases). The germline CDR1 and CDR2 sequences are MNHNS and SASEGT. V was cut by 3 bases and J by 0 bases, with 10 bases left in between. The CDR3 runs 15 residues. The CDR3 reads CASSDRGTSTDTQYL. CDR3 nucleotide sequence: TGTGCCAGCAGTGACAGGGGAACGAGCACAGATACGCAGTATCTT.

This clonotype was observed a handful of times. V is TRBV29-1 and J is TRBJ1-3; possibly TRBD1 for D (6 bases). Trimming took 7 bases from V and 0 from J, leaving 10 bases between them. The CDR3 is made up of 13 amino acids. The germline gives CDR1 SQVTM, CDR2 ANQGSEA. The CDR3 DNA follows: TGCAGCGGGCAACAGGGCTCTGGAAACACCATATATTTT. Translating it yields CSGQQGSGNTIYF.

The chain joins TRBV15 to TRBJ2-5, with 9 bases that match TRBD1. J gave up 5 bases and V 0 bases, and 7 bases lay outside the gene matches. The CDR3 runs 16 residues. The V gene's germline CDR1 is LNHNV and CDR2 YYDKDF (reference sequence). The CDR3, as DNA: TGTGCCACCAGCAGAGAAACAGGGGGCCTGGGGGAGACCCAGTACTTC. Protein: CATSRETGGLGETQYF.

Comment on this clonotype: Compared with germline, one end of the junction differs, possibly owing to a read error. J is TRBJ2-2 and V is TRBV27; 9 nucleotides match TRBD1. Germline CDR1 MNHEY, CDR2 SMNVEV (reference sequence). The CDR3 is 16 amino acids. Here the CDR3 reads CASTLIGQGKTGELFF. The CDR3 DNA reads TGTGCCAGCACTTTAATCGGACAGGGGAAGACCGGGGAGCTGTTTTTT.

J is TRBJ2-1 and V is TRBV7-2; 8 nucleotides align to TRBD1. The CDR3 runs 16 residues. Germline V gives CDR1 SGHTA, CDR2 FQGNSA. The junction had 7 bases not matched to a gene; V was cut back by 3 bases and J by 3 bases. CDR3 bases: TGTGCCAGCAGCTTTTTTACAGGGGGTTACTACAATGAGCAGTTCTTC. Its translation is CASSFFTGGYYNEQFF. The full variable domain, rest sourced from reference TRBV7-2 and TRBJ2-1, is GAGVSQSPSNKVTEKGKDVELRCDPISGHTALYWYRQSLGQGLEFLIYFQGNSAPDKSGLPSDRFSAERTGGSVSTLTIQRTQQEDSAVYLCASSFFTGGYYNEQFFGPGTRLTVL.

The V and J genes are TRBV5-1 and TRBJ1-5, with D maybe TRBD1 (5 bases). Germline V gives CDR1 SGHRS, CDR2 YFSETQ. V dropped 0 bases and J dropped 5 bases, with 15 bases sitting between them. This CDR3 has 16 amino acids. This chain's CDR3 is CASSLAGHAEDQPQHF. CDR3 DNA: TGCGCCAGCAGCTTGGCAGGACACGCAGAGGATCAGCCCCAGCATTTT.